In this sample, the clone carrying this T cell receptor (beta chain) turned up a few times. Its antigen remains unidentified. TCRdb reanalysed the RT-PCR reads using MiXCR and keeps one entry per CDR3 protein. In the table there are 500,000 to 600,000 distinct CDR3 sequences, 16% of which are singletons. V was trimmed by 2 bases and J by 4 bases, leaving 14 bases between them. The germline V gene has CDR1 MNHNS and CDR2 SASEGT. CDR3 length: 15 residues. The data were taken from a study of response to subunit inactivated influenza vaccine. Study-wide findings and caveats: Authors suggested each seasonal flu vaccination may recruit only limited numbers of new T cells.

The chain combines TRBV6-1 with TRBJ1-2; D gene uncertain. The sequencing used CD4+ T cells sorted from PBMCs, collected around 25 months after vaccination. The clonotype comes from a man between 50 and 69 years old who received an inactivated influenza vaccine. CDR3 amino acids: CASSEPSSPPYGYTF. The CDR3 DNA sequence: TGTGCCAGCAGTGAACCAAGCAGTCCGCCCTATGGCTACACCTTC.